These 3 T cell receptor beta chains came from one sample sequenced in a study of cytomegalovirus exposure and HLA in healthy donors. Amplification used 60 Vbeta primers and 13 Jbeta primers. Data came from immunoSEQ multiplex PCR; TCRdb stores just in-frame clones and leaves some out. Of under 200,000 clones listed, roughly 83% are singletons. The specimen was PBMCs. The receptors shown here come from a boy younger than 10 in good health and CMV-seronegative.

The rearrangement uses TRBV6-6 and TRBJ1-2; no clear D. Between the trimmed V and J ends, which lost 1 base and 2 bases, there was a span of 8 bases. CDR1 is MNHNY and CDR2 is SVGAGI in the germline V gene (reference sequence). The CDR3 length is 14 residues. The CDR3 DNA is TGTGCCAGCAGTTACTTCGAGGAGAACTATGGCTACACCTTC. Protein product: CASSYFEENYGYTF.

The chain combines TRBV7-2 with TRBJ1-2; D ambiguous. Germline CDR1 is SGHTA and CDR2 is FQGNSA. The CDR3 loop spans 15 amino acids. V was shortened by 1 base and J by 2 bases, with 11 bases between the two germline ends. The CDR3 DNA is TGTGCCAGCAGCTTAGGGCTCGAACAAAACTATGGCTACACCTTC. Its protein is CASSLGLEQNYGYTF.

This clone has just one count. CDR3 sequence: CASSIGGTLAGGSYNEQFF. The DNA for the CDR3 is TGTGCCAGTAGTATAGGTGGGACGCTAGCGGGAGGGTCCTACAATGAGCAGTTCTTC. The chain recombines TRBV19 with TRBJ2-1, with 12 bases fitting TRBD2. Losses at the gene ends were 1 base for V and 1 base for J; bases not matched to a gene: 8. The CDR3 is 19 amino acids. Per germline, CDR1 LNHDA and CDR2 SQIVND (reference sequence).